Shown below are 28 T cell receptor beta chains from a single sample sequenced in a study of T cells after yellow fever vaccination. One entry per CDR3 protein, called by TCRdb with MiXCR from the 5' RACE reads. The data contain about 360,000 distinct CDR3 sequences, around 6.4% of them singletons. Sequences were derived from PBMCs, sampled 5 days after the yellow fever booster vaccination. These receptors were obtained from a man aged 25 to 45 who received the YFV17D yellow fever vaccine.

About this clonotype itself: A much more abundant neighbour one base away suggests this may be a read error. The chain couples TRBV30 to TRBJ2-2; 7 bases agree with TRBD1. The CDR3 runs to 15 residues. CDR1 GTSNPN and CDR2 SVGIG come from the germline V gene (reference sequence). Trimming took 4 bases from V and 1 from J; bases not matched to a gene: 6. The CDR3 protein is CAWTPGQVNTGELFF. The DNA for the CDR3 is TGTGCCTGGACTCCAGGACAGGTGAACACCGGGGAGCTGTTTTTT.

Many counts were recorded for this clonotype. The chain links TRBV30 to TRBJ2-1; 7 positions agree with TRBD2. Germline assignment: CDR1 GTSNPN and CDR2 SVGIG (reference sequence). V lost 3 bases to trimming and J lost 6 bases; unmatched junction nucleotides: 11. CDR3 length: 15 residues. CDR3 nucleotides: TGTGCCTGGAGCTGGGCGGGACTAAGGGGCAATGAGCAGTTCTTC. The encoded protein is CAWSWAGLRGNEQFF.

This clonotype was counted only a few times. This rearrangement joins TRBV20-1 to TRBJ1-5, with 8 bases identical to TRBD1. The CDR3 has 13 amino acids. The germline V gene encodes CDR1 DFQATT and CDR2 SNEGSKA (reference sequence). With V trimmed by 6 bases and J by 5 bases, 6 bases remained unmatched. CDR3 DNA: TGCAGTGCAACCGACAGGGGTGATCAGCCCCAGCATTTT. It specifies CSATDRGDQPQHF.

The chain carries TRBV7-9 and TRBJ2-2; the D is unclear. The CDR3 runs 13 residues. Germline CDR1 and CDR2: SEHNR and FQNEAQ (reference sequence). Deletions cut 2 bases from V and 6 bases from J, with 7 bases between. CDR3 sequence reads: CASSLIKSGELFF. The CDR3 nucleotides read TGTGCCAGCAGCTTAATAAAGTCCGGGGAGCTGTTTTTT. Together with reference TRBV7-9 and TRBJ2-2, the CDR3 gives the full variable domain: DTGVSQNPRHKITKRGQNVTFRCDPISEHNRLYWYRQTLGQGPEFLTYFQNEAQLEKSRLLSDRFSAERPKGSFSTLEIQRTEQGDSAMYLCASSLIKSGELFFGEGSRLTVL.

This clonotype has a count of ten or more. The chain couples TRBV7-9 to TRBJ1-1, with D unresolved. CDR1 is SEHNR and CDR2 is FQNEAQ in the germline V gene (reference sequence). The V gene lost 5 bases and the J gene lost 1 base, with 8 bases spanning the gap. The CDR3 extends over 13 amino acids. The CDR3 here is CASSITANTEAFF. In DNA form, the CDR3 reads TGTGCCAGCAGCATCACCGCGAACACTGAAGCTTTCTTT.

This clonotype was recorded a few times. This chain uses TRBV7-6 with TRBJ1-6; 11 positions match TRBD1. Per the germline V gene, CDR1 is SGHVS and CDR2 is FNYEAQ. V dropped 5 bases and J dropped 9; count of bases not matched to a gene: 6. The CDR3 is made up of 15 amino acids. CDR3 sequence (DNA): TGTGCCAGCAGCATGGGACAGGGGGTGGCTTCACCCCTCCACTTT. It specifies CASSMGQGVASPLHF.

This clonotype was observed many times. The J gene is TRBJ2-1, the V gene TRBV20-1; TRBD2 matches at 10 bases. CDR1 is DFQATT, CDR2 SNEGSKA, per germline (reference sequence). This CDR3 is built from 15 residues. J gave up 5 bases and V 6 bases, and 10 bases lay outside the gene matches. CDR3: CSARPRLAGDNEQFF. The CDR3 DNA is TGCAGTGCGAGACCCCGCCTAGCGGGAGACAATGAGCAGTTCTTC.

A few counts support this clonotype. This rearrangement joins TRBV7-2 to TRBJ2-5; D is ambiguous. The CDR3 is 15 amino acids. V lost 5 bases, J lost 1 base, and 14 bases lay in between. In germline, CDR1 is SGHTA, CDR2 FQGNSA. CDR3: CASSPIKGSQETQYF. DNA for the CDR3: TGTGCCAGCAGCCCGATTAAAGGCAGCCAAGAGACCCAGTACTTC.

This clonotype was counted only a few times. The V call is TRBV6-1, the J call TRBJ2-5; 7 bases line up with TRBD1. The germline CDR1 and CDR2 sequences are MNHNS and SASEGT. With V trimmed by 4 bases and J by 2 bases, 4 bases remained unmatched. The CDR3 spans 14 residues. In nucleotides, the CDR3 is TGTGCCAGCAGTGGACAGGGAAGGCAAGAGACCCAGTACTTC. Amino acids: CASSGQGRQETQYF.

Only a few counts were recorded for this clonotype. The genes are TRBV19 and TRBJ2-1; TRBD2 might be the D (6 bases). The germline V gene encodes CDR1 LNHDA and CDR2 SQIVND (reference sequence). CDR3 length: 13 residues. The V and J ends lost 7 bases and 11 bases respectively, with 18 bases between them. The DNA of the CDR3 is TGTGCCAGTACCCACTCTCGGGACTCGAAGCAGTTCTTC. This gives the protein CASTHSRDSKQFF.

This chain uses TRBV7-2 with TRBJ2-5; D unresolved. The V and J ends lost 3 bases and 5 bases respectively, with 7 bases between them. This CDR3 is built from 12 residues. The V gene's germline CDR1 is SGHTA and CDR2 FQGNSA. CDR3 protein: CASSLETETQYF. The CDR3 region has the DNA TGTGCCAGCAGCTTGGAGACGGAGACCCAGTACTTC. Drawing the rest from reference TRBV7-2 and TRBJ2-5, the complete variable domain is GAGVSQSPSNKVTEKGKDVELRCDPISGHTALYWYRQSLGQGLEFLIYFQGNSAPDKSGLPSDRFSAERTGGSVSTLTIQRTQQEDSAVYLCASSLETETQYFGPGTRLLVL.

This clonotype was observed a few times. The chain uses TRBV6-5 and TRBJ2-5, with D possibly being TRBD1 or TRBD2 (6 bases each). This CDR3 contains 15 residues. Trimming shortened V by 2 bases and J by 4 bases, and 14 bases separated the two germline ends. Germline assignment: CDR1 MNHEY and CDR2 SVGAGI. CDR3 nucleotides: TGTGCCAGCAGTTACGCAAGAGGGGGGCGAGAGACCCAGTACTTC. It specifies CASSYARGGRETQYF.

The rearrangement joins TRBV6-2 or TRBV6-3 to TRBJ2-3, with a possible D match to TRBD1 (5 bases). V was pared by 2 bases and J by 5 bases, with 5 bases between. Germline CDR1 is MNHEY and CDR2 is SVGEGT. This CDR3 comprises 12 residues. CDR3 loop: CASSYRGDTQYF. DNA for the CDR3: TGTGCCAGCAGTTACAGGGGAGATACGCAGTATTTT.

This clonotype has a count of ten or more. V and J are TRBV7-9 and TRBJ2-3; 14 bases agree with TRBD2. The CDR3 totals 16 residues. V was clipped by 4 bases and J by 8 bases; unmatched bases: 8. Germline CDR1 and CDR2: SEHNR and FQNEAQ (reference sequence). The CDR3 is CASSSGTSGSFATQYF. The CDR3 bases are TGTGCCAGCAGCTCCGGGACTAGCGGGAGTTTTGCTACGCAGTATTTT.

CDR3 loop: CASSAIKEQYF. As DNA, the CDR3 is TGTGCCAGCAGTGCAATCAAAGAGCAGTACTTC. The chain joins TRBV12-3 or TRBV12-4 to TRBJ2-7; D remains unclear. V lost 5 bases and J lost 7, with 9 bases in between. This CDR3 comprises 11 residues.

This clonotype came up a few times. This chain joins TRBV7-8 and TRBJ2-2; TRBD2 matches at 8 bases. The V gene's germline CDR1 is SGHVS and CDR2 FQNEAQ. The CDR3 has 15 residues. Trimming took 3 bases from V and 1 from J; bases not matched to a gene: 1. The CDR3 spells CASSLSGGNTGELFF. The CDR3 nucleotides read TGTGCCAGCAGCTTGAGCGGGGGGAACACCGGGGAGCTGTTTTTT. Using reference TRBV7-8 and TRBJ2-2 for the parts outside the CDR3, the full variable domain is GAGVSQSPRYKVAKRGQDVALRCDPISGHVSLFWYQQALGQGPEFLTYFQNEAQLDKSGLPSDRFFAERPEGSVSTLKIQRTQQEDSAVYLCASSLSGGNTGELFFGEGSRLTVL.

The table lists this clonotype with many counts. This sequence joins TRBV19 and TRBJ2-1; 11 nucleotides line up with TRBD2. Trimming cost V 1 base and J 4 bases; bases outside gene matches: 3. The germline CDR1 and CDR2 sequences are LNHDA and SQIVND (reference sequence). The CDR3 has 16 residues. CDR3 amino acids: CASSIVPSGRYNEQFF. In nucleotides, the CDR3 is TGTGCCAGTAGTATAGTGCCTAGCGGGAGGTACAATGAGCAGTTCTTC.

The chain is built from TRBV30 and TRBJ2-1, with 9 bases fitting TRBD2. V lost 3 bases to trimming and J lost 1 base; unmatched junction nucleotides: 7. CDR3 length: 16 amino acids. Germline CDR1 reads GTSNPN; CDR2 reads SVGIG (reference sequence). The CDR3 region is CAWSGSGSKSYNEQFF. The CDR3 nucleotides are TGTGCCTGGAGCGGTAGCGGGAGTAAGTCCTACAATGAGCAGTTCTTC.

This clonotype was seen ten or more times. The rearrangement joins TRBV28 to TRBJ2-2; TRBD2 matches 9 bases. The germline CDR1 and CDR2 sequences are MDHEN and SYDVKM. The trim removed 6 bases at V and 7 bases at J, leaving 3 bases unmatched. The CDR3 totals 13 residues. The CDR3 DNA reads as TGTGCCAGCAGCTTAGCGGGAGTCGGGGAGCTGTTTTTT. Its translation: CASSLAGVGELFF.

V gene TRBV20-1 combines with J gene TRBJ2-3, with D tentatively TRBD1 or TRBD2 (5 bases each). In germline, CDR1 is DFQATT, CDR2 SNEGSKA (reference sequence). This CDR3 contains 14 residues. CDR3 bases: TGCACCGCAGCCAGGGACCTGGGTCCAGATACGCAGTATTTT. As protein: CTAARDLGPDTQYF.

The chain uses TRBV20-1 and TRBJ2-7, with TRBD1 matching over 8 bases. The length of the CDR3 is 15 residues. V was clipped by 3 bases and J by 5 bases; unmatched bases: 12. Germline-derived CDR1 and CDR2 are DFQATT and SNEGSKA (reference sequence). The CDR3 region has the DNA TGCAGTGCTAGTGACGGCGGACAGGGAGTGGACGAGCAGTACTTC. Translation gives CSASDGGQGVDEQYF.

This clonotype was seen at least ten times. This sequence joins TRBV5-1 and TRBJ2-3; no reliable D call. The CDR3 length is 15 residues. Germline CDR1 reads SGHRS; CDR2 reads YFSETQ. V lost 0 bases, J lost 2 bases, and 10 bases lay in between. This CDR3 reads CASSLGRTNTDTQYF. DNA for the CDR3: TGCGCCAGCAGCTTGGGGCGGACCAACACAGATACGCAGTATTTT. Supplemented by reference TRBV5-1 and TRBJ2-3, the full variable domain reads KAGVTQTPRYLIKTRGQQVTLSCSPISGHRSVSWYQQTPGQGLQFLFEYFSETQRNKGNFPGRFSGRQFSNSRSEMNVSTLELGDSALYLCASSLGRTNTDTQYFGPGTRLTVL.

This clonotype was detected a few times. This CDR3 reads CASTSSGKRYALEQYF. The CDR3 DNA follows: TGTGCCAGCACGTCTAGCGGGAAGAGGTATGCTCTCGAGCAGTACTTC. V is TRBV27 and J is TRBJ2-7; 9 bases are shared with TRBD2. This CDR3 is built from 16 residues. CDR1 MNHEY and CDR2 SMNVEV come from the germline V gene (reference sequence). The V segment lost 7 bases and the J segment 6 bases; nucleotides outside the gene matches: 16.

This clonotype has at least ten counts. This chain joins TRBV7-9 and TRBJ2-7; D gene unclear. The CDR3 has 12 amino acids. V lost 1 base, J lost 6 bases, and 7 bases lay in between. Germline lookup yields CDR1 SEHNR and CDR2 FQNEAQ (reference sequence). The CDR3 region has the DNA TGTGCCAGCAGCTTAGGGACGGGCGAGCAGTACTTC. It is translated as CASSLGTGEQYF. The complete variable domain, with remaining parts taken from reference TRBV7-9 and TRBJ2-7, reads DTGVSQNPRHKITKRGQNVTFRCDPISEHNRLYWYRQTLGQGPEFLTYFQNEAQLEKSRLLSDRFSAERPKGSFSTLEIQRTEQGDSAMYLCASSLGTGEQYFGPGTRLTVT.

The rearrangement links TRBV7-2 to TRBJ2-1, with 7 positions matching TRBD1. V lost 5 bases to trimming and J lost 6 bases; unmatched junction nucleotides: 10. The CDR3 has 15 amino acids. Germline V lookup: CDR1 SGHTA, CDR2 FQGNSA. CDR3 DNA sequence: TGTGCCAGCAGCATCGGGACAGAGTCTTTCAATGAGCAGTTCTTC. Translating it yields CASSIGTESFNEQFF. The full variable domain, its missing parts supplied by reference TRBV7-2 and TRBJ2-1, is GAGVSQSPSNKVTEKGKDVELRCDPISGHTALYWYRQSLGQGLEFLIYFQGNSAPDKSGLPSDRFSAERTGGSVSTLTIQRTQQEDSAVYLCASSIGTESFNEQFFGPGTRLTVL.

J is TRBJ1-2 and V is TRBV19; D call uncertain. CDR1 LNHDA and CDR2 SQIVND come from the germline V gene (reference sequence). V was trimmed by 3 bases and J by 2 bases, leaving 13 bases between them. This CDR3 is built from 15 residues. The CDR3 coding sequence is TGTGCCAGTAGTATCCCCGGCGGCGAAAACTATGGCTACACCTTC. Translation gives CASSIPGGENYGYTF.

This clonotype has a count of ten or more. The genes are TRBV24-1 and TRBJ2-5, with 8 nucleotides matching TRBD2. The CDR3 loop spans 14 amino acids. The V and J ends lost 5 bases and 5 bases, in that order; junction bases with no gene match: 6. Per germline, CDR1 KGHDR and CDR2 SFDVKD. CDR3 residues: CATSAGGLRETQYF. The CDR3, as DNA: TGTGCCACCAGTGCGGGAGGGCTGCGGGAGACCCAGTACTTC.

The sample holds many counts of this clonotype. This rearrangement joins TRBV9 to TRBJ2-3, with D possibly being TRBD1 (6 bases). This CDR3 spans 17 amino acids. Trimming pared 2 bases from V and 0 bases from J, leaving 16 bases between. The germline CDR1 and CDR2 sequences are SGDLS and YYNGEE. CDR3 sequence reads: CASSVQAGTISTDTQYF. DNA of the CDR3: TGTGCCAGCAGCGTCCAGGCCGGGACAATAAGCACAGATACGCAGTATTTT.